The 10 T cell receptor beta chains in this list originate from one sample, sequenced in a study of shared clonotypes between healthy human individuals. Some clones are missing from TCRdb's copy, which holds only in-frame ones; the method was immunoSEQ multiplex PCR. The sample records 2,100,000 or so clones, about 94% being singletons. The sequencing input was naive CD4+ T cells sorted from blood. Noted subset: CD45RA+ positively selected. The receptors here all came from a man aged 18 to 35 in good health.

This clone was seen just once. The V call is TRBV5-6, the J call TRBJ2-3; TRBD2 matches at 8 bases. This CDR3 spans 15 amino acids. Germline values: CDR1 SGHDT, CDR2 YYEEEE. The V gene end was trimmed by 6 bases and the J gene end by 0 bases; junction bases not matched to a gene: 6. The CDR3 nucleotides are TGTGCCAGCACCCTTGCGGGAGGCAGCACAGATACGCAGTATTTT. Amino acid sequence: CASTLAGGSTDTQYF.

The chain recombines TRBV5-1 with TRBJ2-5; D might be TRBD1 (5 bases). The CDR3 loop spans 15 amino acids. V lost 1 base to trimming and J lost 2 bases, with 12 bases between them. Germline CDR1 is SGHRS and CDR2 is YFSETQ. CDR3 sequence reads: CASSLSATVQETQYF. CDR3 nucleotide sequence: TGCGCCAGCAGCTTGAGTGCGACAGTTCAAGAGACCCAGTACTTC.

The J gene is TRBJ1-6, the V gene TRBV6-6; 7 bases align to TRBD1. V lost 6 bases to trimming and J lost 6 bases; unmatched junction nucleotides: 8. Germline-derived CDR1 and CDR2 are MNHNY and SVGAGI (reference sequence). This CDR3 region has 15 residues. In DNA, the CDR3 is TGTGCCAGCAGCAGACAGGGTAGATCTAATTCACCCCTCCACTTT. Its translation: CASSRQGRSNSPLHF.

The gene calls are TRBV10-3 and TRBJ2-3; 9 nucleotides align to TRBD2. J lost 5 bases, V lost 3 bases, and 3 bases had no gene match. The V gene's germline CDR1 is ENHRY and CDR2 SYGVKD. The CDR3 runs 14 residues. The CDR3 region is CAISEGGRGDTQYF. CDR3 DNA sequence: TGTGCCATCAGTGAAGGCGGGAGGGGAGATACGCAGTATTTT.

V usage is TRBV28 and J usage is TRBJ2-7; the match to TRBD1 covers 8 bases. CDR1 is MDHEN and CDR2 is SYDVKM in the germline V gene. The CDR3 is made up of 16 amino acids. With V trimmed by 3 bases and J by 2 bases, 9 bases remained unmatched. This chain's CDR3 is CASSFSRTGNTYEQYF. The CDR3 DNA reads as TGTGCCAGCAGTTTTTCCCGGACAGGGAACACCTACGAGCAGTACTTC.

The rearrangement joins TRBV19 to TRBJ1-1; 11 bases agree with TRBD1. The germline V gene encodes CDR1 LNHDA and CDR2 SQIVND (reference sequence). Trimming at V came to 6 bases and at J to 5 bases, leaving 8 bases not matched to a gene. The CDR3 sequence is 15 residues long. The CDR3 nucleotides read TGTGCCAGTAGGCCACCGGGACAGGGGGTAACTGAAGCTTTCTTT. This gives the protein CASRPPGQGVTEAFF.

This clone was seen only once. CDR3 amino acids: CASGAEGFTGELFF. The CDR3 bases are TGTGCCTCCGGGGCAGAGGGGTTCACCGGGGAGCTGTTTTTT. The chain recombines TRBV10-3 with TRBJ2-2; D may match TRBD1 or TRBD2 (5 bases each). CDR3 length: 14 amino acids. V lost 11 bases, J lost 4 bases, and 17 bases lay in between. Germline V gene data show CDR1 as ENHRY and CDR2 as SYGVKD.

Notes on this clone: Other nucleotide sequences in the sample specify the same CDR3. V is TRBV5-1 and J is TRBJ1-3, with D maybe TRBD1 (5 bases). V was pared by 4 bases and J by 4 bases, with 9 bases between. Germline V gene lookup returns CDR1 SGHRS and CDR2 YFSETQ. The CDR3 is 13 residues long. CDR3 residues: CASSPGSGNTIYF. In DNA form, the CDR3 reads TGCGCCAGCAGCCCAGGGTCCGGAAACACCATATATTTT. The whole variable domain, filled in from reference TRBV5-1 and TRBJ1-3, reads KAGVTQTPRYLIKTRGQQVTLSCSPISGHRSVSWYQQTPGQGLQFLFEYFSETQRNKGNFPGRFSGRQFSNSRSEMNVSTLELGDSALYLCASSPGSGNTIYFGEGSWLTVV.

This chain links TRBV9 with TRBJ1-2, with 8 bases that match TRBD1. CDR3 length: 15 residues. V lost 2 bases to trimming and J lost 0 bases; unmatched junction nucleotides: 3. CDR1 is SGDLS, CDR2 YYNGEE, per germline. DNA of the CDR3: TGTGCCAGCAGCGTCCAGGGGGCCCCTAACTATGGCTACACCTTC. Its translation is CASSVQGAPNYGYTF.

The chain couples TRBV18 to TRBJ2-7; perhaps TRBD1 as D (6 bases). V was shortened by 0 bases and J by 3 bases, with 9 bases between the two germline ends. Germline-derived CDR1 and CDR2 are KGHSH and LQKENI. This CDR3 comprises 14 residues. This CDR3 is CASSPPTGIYEQYF. CDR3 in DNA: TGTGCCAGCTCACCACCTACAGGGATCTACGAGCAGTACTTC.